These T cell receptor beta chains were read from a single sample in a study of T cell responses to AZD1222 COVID-19 vaccine. Data came from immunoSEQ multiplex PCR; TCRdb stores just in-frame clones and leaves some out. This table has 150,000 to 200,000 clones, approximately 94% appearing once. Sequencing was performed on peripheral blood, taken 28 days after the second AZD1222 dose. The receptors originated from an adult who received the AZD1222 COVID-19 vaccine. CDR3s include the opening cysteine and the closing phenylalanine or tryptophan. The order of the fields is clone size, D gene, J gene, V gene, CDR3 DNA, CDR3 protein. D genes are given only for firm matches. Clone size, where shown, is once, few, many, or a class for clones that have expanded.

.,.,TRBJ1-1,TRBV5-1,TGCGCCAGCAGCTTGGATAAGATCGTGAACACTGAAGCTTTCTTT,CASSLDKIVNTEAFF
.,.,TRBJ2-1,TRBV3-1/TRBV3-2,TGTGCCAGCAGCCATGACGGACGGGTGTGGAATGAGCAGTTCTTC,CASSHDGRVWNEQFF
once,.,TRBJ1-5,TRBV18,TGTGCCAGCTCACCTAGGGTGACCGGGCCCCAGCATTTT,CASSPRVTGPQHF
few,TRBD1,TRBJ1-3,TRBV3-1/TRBV3-2,TGTGCCAGTACTACAGGGGGACTTGGAAACACCATATATTTT,CASTTGGLGNTIYF
.,.,TRBJ2-5,TRBV6-2/TRBV6-3,TGTGCCAGCAGTTACTCAATCTTCGAGGGAGATTCTATTGAGACCCAGTACTTC,CASSYSIFEGDSIETQYF
.,TRBD1,TRBJ1-1,TRBV19,TGTGCCAGTAGTGAACGGGACAGGCCTCCTGAAGCTTTCTTT,CASSERDRPPEAFF
.,.,TRBJ2-2,TRBV11-2,TGTGCCAGCAGATCGGTATCGGGCACCGGGGAGCTGTTTTTT,CASRSVSGTGELFF
.,TRBD1,TRBJ1-2,TRBV19,TGTGCCAGTAGTGGGGCCGGGACAGGGCGTTTCAAAGGTGGCTACACCTTC,CASSGAGTGRFKGGYTF
.,TRBD1,TRBJ1-2,TRBV7-9,TGTGCCAGCAGCTCGACTAGGACAGGGAACTATGGCTACACCTTC,CASSSTRTGNYGYTF
.,.,TRBJ1-2,TRBV7-9,TGTGCCAGCAGTGATCGGGGTACTAACTATGGCTACACCTTC,CASSDRGTNYGYTF
.,.,TRBJ1-2,TRBV29-1,TGCAGCTTACCTCGCGGAGGAGGGGGCTACACCTTC,CSLPRGGGGYTF
.,TRBD1,TRBJ1-5,TRBV7-8,TGTGCCAGCAGTTTAACAGGGGTCAATCAGCCCCAGCATTTT,CASSLTGVNQPQHF
.,.,TRBJ1-2,TRBV6-2/TRBV6-3,TGTGCCAGCAGTTACCCTACGTCCGTTTATGGCTACACCTTC,CASSYPTSVYGYTF
.,.,TRBJ2-6,TRBV5-5,TGTGCCAGCACCCTGGGGCAAGCACCCTCTGGGGCCAACGTCCTGACTTTC,CASTLGQAPSGANVLTF
.,.,TRBJ2-1,TRBV3-1/TRBV3-2,TGTGCCAGCAGCCAAGATCCCGATCCGTTTGGGAATGAGCAGTTCTTC,CASSQDPDPFGNEQFF
.,TRBD1,TRBJ1-1,TRBV7-2,TGTGCCAGCAGCTTAGAGCAGGGGGTTAACACTGAAGCTTTCTTT,CASSLEQGVNTEAFF
once,.,TRBJ1-2,TRBV12-3/TRBV12-4,TGTGCCAGCAGTTCCTCAAGGGGATGGATCTTC,CASSSSRGWIF
once,.,TRBJ2-5,TRBV27,TGTGCCAGCAGCCTAGGGAACAACCAAGAGACCCAGTACTTC,CASSLGNNQETQYF
.,.,TRBJ1-3,TRBV19,TGTGCCAGTAGCCAGGGATGGGACACCATATATTTT,CASSQGWDTIYF
.,TRBD2,TRBJ2-3,TRBV7-6,TGTGCCAGCAGCCCCCGGACTAGCGGGGGGCCAGATACGCAGTATTTT,CASSPRTSGGPDTQYF
.,.,TRBJ1-3,TRBV6-2/TRBV6-3,TGTGCCAGCAGTTACTCGGAGCGACCTCGCTCTGGAAACACCATATATTTT,CASSYSERPRSGNTIYF
.,TRBD1,TRBJ1-1,TRBV7-3,TGTGCCAGCAGCCAAACAGGGGGTAGATCTGAAGCTTTCTTT,CASSQTGGRSEAFF
.,TRBD2,TRBJ2-7,TRBV11-2,TGTGCCACAGCCGGACTAGCGTACGAGCAGTACTTC,CATAGLAYEQYF
.,.,TRBJ1-5,TRBV5-5,TGTGCCAGCAGCCCGGGTTGGAGCAATCAGCCCCAGCATTTT,CASSPGWSNQPQHF
.,TRBD2,TRBJ2-5,TRBV9,TGTGCCAGCAGCGTAGTTCCGGGGGGAAGTCGAGAGACCCAGTACTTC,CASSVVPGGSRETQYF
.,.,TRBJ1-2,TRBV2,TGTGCCAGCAGTGAGGGGGGCTACACCTTC,CASSEGGYTF
.,.,TRBJ1-3,TRBV12-3/TRBV12-4,TGTGCCAGCAGTTTGTTTAGCAGGTCGATATATTTT,CASSLFSRSIYF
.,TRBD1,TRBJ2-2,TRBV30,TGTGCCTGGAGTCCGGGGACAGGGAGAACCGGGGAGCTGTTTTTT,CAWSPGTGRTGELFF
.,TRBD2,TRBJ2-1,TRBV5-4,TGTGCCAGCAGCACCGGGACTAGCGGGAGTATCGATGAGCAGTTCTTC,CASSTGTSGSIDEQFF
once,TRBD2,TRBJ2-5,TRBV6-5,TGTGCCAGTGGGAGAGCGGGGGTGGGGAAGACCCAGTACTTC,CASGRAGVGKTQYF
.,TRBD2,TRBJ2-3,TRBV7-9,TGTGCCAGCAGCCCGAAGGGACTAGCGGGGGTGAGAGATACGCAGTATTTT,CASSPKGLAGVRDTQYF
.,.,TRBJ2-5,TRBV3-1/TRBV3-2,TGTGCCAGCAGCCAAGAACTCATAGCCATTCAAGAGACCCAGTACTTC,CASSQELIAIQETQYF
.,.,TRBJ1-2,TRBV10-2,TGCGCCAGCAGTGAGAGCGGGCAGTCTAACTATGGCTACACCTTC,CASSESGQSNYGYTF
.,TRBD2,TRBJ2-1,TRBV5-4,TGTGCCAGCAGCCGGATACTAGCGGGAGTGAATGAGCAGTTCTTC,CASSRILAGVNEQFF
once,.,TRBJ2-7,TRBV6-5,TGTGCCAGCAGGAGAAGTGGGTACGAGCAGTACTTC,CASRRSGYEQYF
.,.,TRBJ1-6,TRBV5-1,TGCGCCAGCAGCTTGGAGGCGGACGGTCTTGGTAATTCACCCCTCCACTTT,CASSLEADGLGNSPLHF
once,TRBD2,TRBJ2-5,TRBV7-2,TGTGCCAGCAGCTTCGGGGGGGATCCGACCCAGTACTTC,CASSFGGDPTQYF
.,.,TRBJ1-4,TRBV9,TGTGCCAGCAGCCCAGGTGACGGCGTGGGGGTAGTTGCAACTAATGAAAAACTGTTTTTT,CASSPGDGVGVVATNEKLFF
.,.,TRBJ2-3,TRBV30,TGTGCTTCTTCGGACAACACAGATACGCAGTATTTT,CASSDNTDTQYF
.,.,TRBJ1-1,TRBV29-1,TGCAGCGTTGAAGCAGGGTACTTGAACACTGAAGCTTTCTTT,CSVEAGYLNTEAFF
.,TRBD2,TRBJ2-7,TRBV4-1,TGCGCCAGCAGCCAAGATGGACTAGCGGGGGACGAGCAGTACTTC,CASSQDGLAGDEQYF
once,TRBD1,TRBJ1-2,TRBV4-1,TGCGCCAGCAGCCAACCTAGACAGGGGAAGAACTATGGCTACACCTTC,CASSQPRQGKNYGYTF
.,.,TRBJ1-6,TRBV28,TGTGCCAGCAGTTTACGCAGGGACACCCTCCACTTT,CASSLRRDTLHF
.,.,TRBJ2-7,TRBV28,TGTGCCAGCAGTTTATTTACCTCCTACGAGCAGTACTTC,CASSLFTSYEQYF
.,.,TRBJ1-2,TRBV7-2,TGTGCCAGCAGCTCGGGGTTAGCTAACTATGGCTACACCTTC,CASSSGLANYGYTF
.,TRBD2,TRBJ2-7,TRBV3-1/TRBV3-2,TGTGCCAGCAGCCAACAGTACTTAGCGGGATACGAGCAGTACTTC,CASSQQYLAGYEQYF
.,TRBD1,TRBJ1-6,TRBV7-2,TGTGCCAGCAGCTTAGCGCTAGGGGGCTGGAGTTCACCCCTCCACTTT,CASSLALGGWSSPLHF
once,.,TRBJ2-3,TRBV7-7,TGTGCCAGCAGCCTTGAATCGGGGTTGAACACAGATACGCAGTATTTT,CASSLESGLNTDTQYF
.,.,TRBJ2-3,TRBV18,TGTGCCAGCTCACCACGGGGGGCCACAGATACGCAGTATTTT,CASSPRGATDTQYF
.,TRBD1,TRBJ1-4,TRBV5-1,TGCGCCAGCAGCTTGGCCCGAACAGGGGATGAAAAACTGTTTTTT,CASSLARTGDEKLFF